The present entry profiles one TCR beta chain with its context. Investigators amplified TCR beta CDR3 regions from RNA transcripts. Investigators did first-round RT-PCR with HTBI primers, then second-round multiplex PCR. TCRdb analysed the multiplex PCR reads with MiXCR anew, one entry per CDR3 protein. Among 500,000 to 800,000 distinct CDR3 sequences listed, about 40% were seen once. The data were taken from a study of Graves' ophthalmopathy and Graves' hyperthyroidism. The CDR3 covers 18 residues. The germline V gene encodes CDR1 SNHLY and CDR2 FYNNEI. The ends were cut back, 6 bases at V and 2 bases at J, with 25 bases in the middle. Thyroid ultrasound, orbital computed tomography, TRAb, serum thyroxine and clinical symptoms formed the basis of diagnosis.

The rearrangement uses TRBV2 and TRBJ2-5, with D tentatively TRBD2 (7 bases). Source material: peripheral blood. This receptor was taken from an adult man with Graves' ophthalmopathy. CDR3 residues: CASRSSADGGPYQETQYF. Here the CDR3 DNA reads TGTGCCAGCAGATCCTCTGCAGACGGGGGGCCTTATCAAGAGACCCAGTACTTC.